Sequencing of this T cell receptor beta chain was carried out in a study of STAT3 mutations in large granular lymphocyte leukemia. In the study overall: Roughly half the longitudinally sequenced T-LGLL patients had canonical STAT3 mutations. Whole-study results and caveats: Some patients had dominant TCR clones larger than their STAT3 mutant burden. At least one immunodominant TCR beta clonotype appeared in every T-cell large granular lymphocyte leukemia patient.

The CDR3 consists of 10 residues. Germline V gene sequence: CDR1 MNHEY, CDR2 SVGAGI. Between the trimmed V and J ends, which lost 2 bases and 7 bases, there was a span of 0 bases. This table comes from immunoSEQ multiplex PCR, and its TCRdb copy is limited to in-frame clones, with some not included. The sample lists 4,500 or so clones; around 50% were seen once. This clone was seen a few times. Its antigen remains unidentified. The TCR was taken from a male patient between 45 and 59 years old with T-cell large granular lymphocyte leukemia. Some clones in this sample may be carry-over from other donors' samples. The sample taken for sequencing was peripheral blood mononuclear cells. The rearrangement uses TRBV6-5 and TRBJ2-1, with unresolved D. CDR3 DNA: TGTGCCAGCAGTTACAATGAGCAGTTCTTC. It yields the protein CASSYNEQFF.